The clone carrying this T cell receptor (beta chain) is a singleton in its sample. This record comes from a study of control samples from healthy donors and cancer patients. Here immunoSEQ multiplex PCR was the method, and the copy in TCRdb shows in-frame clones only, minus some. The sample carries some 99,000 clones, roughly 91% recorded once. With 3 bases clipped from V and 4 bases from J, the junction kept 9 bases outside the gene matches. The CDR3 is 17 amino acids. The germline V gene encodes CDR1 ENHRY and CDR2 SYGVKD. This chain links TRBV10-3 with TRBJ1-4; the match to TRBD1 covers 9 bases. Source material: blood. The sequence came from a woman between 45 and 65 years old in good health. The CDR3 protein is CAISDRDRDVFNEKLFF. In nucleotides, the CDR3 is TGTGCCATCAGTGATAGGGACAGGGACGTATTTAATGAAAAACTGTTTTTT.